This T cell receptor (beta chain) is drawn from a study of T cells expressing NK-cell markers. Looking at the study overall: The sequencing cohort of eight donors included seven HCMV-seropositive individuals and one seronegative individual.

The TCR beta cDNA came from 5'RACE template switching with UMIs. TCRdb re-called the 5' RACE reads and shows each CDR3 protein once, DNA omitted. The table lists about 260,000 distinct CDR3 sequences. This CDR3 spans 15 amino acids. Germline assignment: CDR1 LGHDT and CDR2 YNNKEL (reference sequence). The chain joins TRBV3-1 to TRBJ2-1; the D call of TRBD1 rests on TCRdb alone, since no DNA is present to check it. Sequencing used blood T cells: a sorted CD56 or NKG2C T cell subset, CD4+ or CD8+ T cells, or bulk PBMC T cells (not recorded which). The receptor was derived from a man aged 18 to 35 in good health. The CDR3 here is CASSQEEGPYNEQFF.